Below are 5 T cell receptor beta chains sequenced from a single sample in a study of blood T cell repertoires in COVID-19 (dated by TCRdb to 2018 to 2021). Library creation used the immunoSEQ multiplex PCR assay. What TCRdb holds here is the immuneACCESS table cut down to in-frame rearrangements. Part of the clones is not present; checked against another copy, under half of the missing clones reflect an unresolved V gene, and the others are unexplained. The sample table holds tens of thousands of clones, of which 60% to 85% were seen once. The top ten hold about 14% of the sample. What was sequenced was peripheral blood. These receptors came from an elderly man with active or convalescent COVID-19.

This rearrangement joins TRBV6-2 or TRBV6-3 to TRBJ2-5, with no clear D. Germline V lookup: CDR1 MNHEY, CDR2 SVGEGT. Trimming shortened V by 3 bases and J by 6 bases, and 8 bases separated the two germline ends. The CDR3 sequence is 12 residues long. The CDR3, as DNA: TGTGCCAGCAGTTATAGTTTGCAGACCCAGTACTTC. The encoded protein is CASSYSLQTQYF.

The V call is TRBV5-5, the J call TRBJ2-3; the match to TRBD1 covers 11 bases. The ends lost 3 bases at V and 4 bases at J; junction bases unmatched: 4. Per germline, CDR1 SGHKS and CDR2 YYEKEE (reference sequence). The CDR3 sequence is 15 residues long. The CDR3 is CASSSGQGAADTQYF. DNA of the CDR3: TGTGCCAGCAGCTCTGGACAGGGGGCGGCAGATACGCAGTATTTT.

This chain uses TRBV5-5 with TRBJ2-5, with 11 bases matching TRBD2. The ends lost 0 bases at V and 5 bases at J; junction bases unmatched: 6. The CDR3 totals 16 residues. The germline CDR1 and CDR2 sequences are SGHKS and YYEKEE (reference sequence). The CDR3 nucleotides are TGTGCCAGCAGCTTGGAGTTAGCGGGGGGGCGGGAGACCCAGTACTTC. Translating gives CASSLELAGGRETQYF.

CDR3 sequence reads: CASSQDRRGGYTF. The CDR3 coding sequence is TGCGCCAGCAGCCAAGATCGGAGGGGTGGCTACACCTTC. The rearrangement links TRBV4-3 to TRBJ1-2; D is possibly TRBD1 (5 bases). The V end lost 0 bases, the J end lost 7 bases, and 9 bases lay between the germline ends. The CDR3 totals 13 residues. The germline CDR1 and CDR2 sequences are LGHNA and YSLEER.

The chain joins TRBV6-2 or TRBV6-3 to TRBJ2-7; 7 bases match TRBD2. The trim removed 5 bases at V and 2 bases at J, leaving 9 bases unmatched. From germline, CDR1 is MNHEY and CDR2 SVGEGT. The CDR3 totals 15 residues. The CDR3 spells CASSPRGGSAYEQYF. The CDR3 DNA follows: TGTGCCAGCAGTCCCCGTGGCGGGAGTGCCTACGAGCAGTACTTC.